This TCR beta chain is drawn from a study of blood T cell repertoires in COVID-19. Across the study: COVID-19 samples, acute and convalescent, were from the United States, Italy and Spain. T cells, B-cell-depleted T cells, or PBMCs provided the cDNA or gDNA that served as material.

Per the original methods: Quantification of nucleated cells was approximated via reference gene primer amplification. The repertoire was sequenced with immunoSEQ multiplex PCR; TCRdb's copy has only in-frame clones and lacks some. V and J calls and clone size follow that table, whereas D and trimming were derived from the DNA. Among under 250,000 clones listed, around 82% were seen once. The CDR3 contains 13 residues. The trim removed 7 bases at V and 9 bases at J, leaving 9 bases unmatched. Germline CDR1 reads ENHRY; CDR2 reads SYGVKD. The sequence was collected from a woman in her seventies with acute or convalescent COVID-19. The chain recombines TRBV10-3 with TRBJ2-1, with 7 bases lining up with TRBD2. Sequencing used peripheral blood. The CDR3 region is CAITGLGETEQFF. The CDR3 nucleotides are TGTGCCATCACCGGACTAGGAGAAACTGAGCAGTTCTTC.